This entry concerns a single TCR beta chain. This specimen belongs to a study of blood T cell repertoires in COVID-19. Study in general: Acute-phase and convalescent COVID-19 samples originated in the United States, Italy and Spain. T cells, B-cell-depleted T cells, or PBMCs supplied cDNA or gDNA.

In the original workflow: How many nucleated cells were present was estimated from reference gene primer amplification. Method: immunoSEQ multiplex PCR; TCRdb's copy keeps in-frame clones and lacks some. That table supplies the V and J calls and clone size; D and trimming were determined from the DNA. This sample has 250,000 to 300,000 clones, with over 70% found just once. Seattle participants joined during active infection and were tracked over time. The sequence was collected from an older woman with COVID-19, enrolled during active disease. Specimen: peripheral blood.

As DNA, the CDR3 is TGTGCCAGCAGCCCCGCGGGAGGTGAGCAGTTCTTC. Translated, it gives CASSPAGGEQFF. V is TRBV7-6 and J is TRBJ2-1; 8 bases map to TRBD2. Unmatched junction bases numbered 3, after V lost 5 bases and J lost 9 bases. In germline, CDR1 is SGHVS, CDR2 FNYEAQ. This CDR3 spans 12 amino acids.